These T cell receptor beta chains were read from a single sample in a study of CD8 T cells in ankylosing spondylitis. TCRdb re-derived calls from the 5' RACE reads in MiXCR, one entry per CDR3 protein. The sample has about 130,000 distinct CDR3 sequences, 17% seen once. Sequenced material: blood, either unsorted or a sorted T cell fraction (not recorded which). The receptors stem from a male donor with ankylosing spondylitis. The conserved cysteine and the conserved F or W are not part of the CDR3 here. A D gene is named only where the DNA matches it firmly.

j_gene,d_gene,len,v_gene,CDR3aa
TRBJ1-5,TRBD1,14,TRBV27,ASSPGTGGSNQPQH
TRBJ2-1,NA,12,TRBV14,ASSQVHGLNEQF
TRBJ1-5,NA,13,TRBV12-3/TRBV12-4,ASSLVIGGDQPQH
TRBJ2-1,NA,16,TRBV15,ATSRELVGGSSYNEQF
TRBJ2-7,NA,10,TRBV28,ASSFRIYEQY
TRBJ2-3,TRBD1,14,TRBV29-1,SVGPVQGRGTDTQY
TRBJ2-7,TRBD1,12,TRBV6-5,ASSYRDSYYEQY
TRBJ2-7,NA,11,TRBV7-2,ASGFPPAHEQY
TRBJ2-7,NA,13,TRBV27,ASSLGGNPSYEQY
TRBJ1-2,NA,12,TRBV4-3,ASSQDGAGGGYT